Listed below are T cell receptor beta chains from one sample, sequenced in a study of blood T cell repertoires in COVID-19. Profiled with immunoSEQ multiplex PCR; TCRdb holds only in-frame clones, not every one. Among over 200,000 clones listed, 91% were seen once. What was sequenced was PBMCs or T cells enriched from blood (not recorded which). The receptors stem from a human donor in a cohort exposed to, infected with or recovered from COVID-19 (not recorded which). The donor label of this sample is uncertain. The CDR3 runs from the conserved cysteine through the conserved F or W. A D gene is named only where the DNA matches it firmly. Clone sizes are given selectively: once, few, many, or a class where the clone is expanded.

TRBD1,-,TRBV6-1,TRBJ1-1,CASSEGLNRGLKDTEAFF,TGTGCCAGCAGTGAAGGGCTTAACAGGGGGCTAAAGGACACTGAAGCTTTCTTT
-,-,TRBV25-1,TRBJ1-1,CASSDSLGSLNTEAFF,TGTGCCAGCAGTGACTCTTTGGGCAGCTTGAACACTGAAGCTTTCTTT
-,-,TRBV27,TRBJ1-4,CASANGGVGIEELFF,TGTGCCAGCGCCAATGGGGGGGTGGGAATAGAGGAACTGTTTTTT
TRBD1,-,TRBV19,TRBJ2-1,CASSVDRVLGEQFF,TGTGCCAGTAGTGTAGACAGGGTTTTAGGTGAGCAGTTCTTC
-,few,TRBV5-1,TRBJ2-2,CASKPGQNTGELFF,TGCGCCAGCAAGCCGGGACAGAACACCGGGGAGCTGTTTTTT
TRBD1,-,TRBV3-1/TRBV3-2,TRBJ1-2,CASSPGAGGSYGYTF,TGTGCCAGCAGCCCCGGGGCAGGGGGATCCTATGGCTACACCTTC
-,once,TRBV6-4,TRBJ1-2,CASSDTLRGRGYTF,TGTGCCAGCAGTGACACACTCAGGGGTCGTGGCTACACCTTC
-,-,TRBV24-1,TRBJ2-1,CATSDLRQGNEQFF,TGTGCCACCAGTGATTTGAGGCAGGGCAATGAGCAGTTCTTC
-,-,TRBV2,TRBJ1-2,CASRDRGYGYTF,TGTGCCAGCAGAGACAGAGGCTATGGCTACACCTTC
-,-,TRBV28,TRBJ1-1,CASSLPGPTEAFF,TGTGCCAGCAGTTTGCCAGGGCCCACTGAAGCTTTCTTT
-,-,TRBV5-4,TRBJ2-3,CASSTWTAKDTQYF,TGTGCCAGCAGCACCTGGACAGCCAAAGATACGCAGTATTTT
TRBD1,once,TRBV5-1,TRBJ2-3,CASSPGDRGTDTQYF,TGCGCCAGCAGCCCAGGAGACAGGGGGACAGATACGCAGTATTTT
-,-,TRBV2,TRBJ2-5,CASSDLVISKTQYF,TGTGCCAGCAGTGATCTAGTTATATCGAAGACCCAGTACTTC
-,once,TRBV19,TRBJ1-5,CASSTQIREGNQPQHF,TGTGCCAGTAGTACACAAATCAGGGAGGGAAATCAGCCCCAGCATTTT
TRBD2,-,TRBV24-1,TRBJ2-5,CATSQTSGVEETQYF,TGTGCCACCAGCCAGACTAGCGGGGTAGAAGAGACCCAGTACTTC
-,-,TRBV6-5,TRBJ1-1,CASKLRQNTEAFF,TGTGCCAGCAAGCTTAGACAGAACACTGAAGCTTTCTTT
TRBD2,-,TRBV9,TRBJ2-7,CASSVESGGPSSYEQYF,TGTGCCAGCAGCGTAGAGAGCGGGGGCCCCAGCTCCTACGAGCAGTACTTC
-,-,TRBV6-5,TRBJ1-6,CASSYSGDMALHF,TGTGCCAGCAGTTACTCAGGGGACATGGCCCTCCACTTT
-,-,TRBV4-2,TRBJ1-2,CASSRRGSKNGYTF,TGTGCCAGCAGCCGAAGGGGGTCCAAGAATGGCTACACCTTC
-,-,TRBV7-2,TRBJ2-7,CASSLDSSYEQYF,TGTGCCAGCAGCTTGGACAGCTCCTACGAGCAGTACTTC
TRBD1,-,TRBV7-2,TRBJ1-1,CASSLGRGRVTEAFF,TGTGCCAGCAGCTTAGGTAGGGGGCGGGTCACTGAAGCTTTCTTT
-,-,TRBV18,TRBJ1-2,CASSPDAGGYGYTF,TGTGCCAGCTCACCCGACGCGGGGGGCTATGGCTACACCTTC
-,-,TRBV15,TRBJ2-5,CATSRDRAAPGETQYF,TGTGCCACCAGCAGAGATAGGGCAGCTCCAGGGGAGACCCAGTACTTC
TRBD1,once,TRBV6-5,TRBJ1-2,CASSSPGQGDYGYTF,TGTGCCAGCAGCTCACCGGGACAGGGAGACTATGGCTACACCTTC
-,-,TRBV27,TRBJ2-7,CASSWTAHSSYEQYF,TGTGCCAGCAGTTGGACAGCCCATAGCTCCTACGAGCAGTACTTC
-,-,TRBV18,TRBJ2-7,CASSPLGQDYEQYF,TGTGCCAGCTCACCACTGGGTCAGGACTACGAGCAGTACTTC
TRBD1,-,TRBV3-1/TRBV3-2,TRBJ1-2,CASSPDRANYGYTF,TGTGCCAGCAGCCCCGACAGGGCTAACTATGGCTACACCTTC
TRBD2,-,TRBV7-2,TRBJ2-7,CASSLREGPSYEQYF,TGTGCCAGCAGCCTCCGGGAGGGGCCATCCTACGAGCAGTACTTC
TRBD2,once,TRBV4-2,TRBJ2-2,CASSQESSGAINTGELFF,TGTGCCAGCAGCCAAGAATCTAGCGGGGCCATTAACACCGGGGAGCTGTTTTTT
TRBD1,-,TRBV30,TRBJ1-5,CAWSLGQGNQPQHF,TGTGCCTGGAGCCTAGGACAGGGGAATCAGCCCCAGCATTTT
-,-,TRBV4-2,TRBJ1-6,CASSQDQRAGSPLHF,TGTGCCAGCAGCCAAGATCAGCGGGCTGGGTCACCCCTCCACTTT
TRBD1,-,TRBV4-1,TRBJ2-7,CASSLRTGEVDEQYF,TGCGCCAGCAGCCTTCGGACAGGGGAGGTCGACGAGCAGTACTTC
TRBD1,-,TRBV7-3,TRBJ2-7,CASSLFTGGGSIEQYF,TGTGCCAGCAGCTTATTTACAGGGGGCGGTTCGATCGAGCAGTACTTC
-,-,TRBV7-9,TRBJ2-1,CASSSGLYNEQFF,TGTGCCAGCAGCTCAGGACTCTACAATGAGCAGTTCTTC
-,once,TRBV10-1,TRBJ2-5,CASSDFQETQYF,TGCGCCAGCTCAGACTTCCAAGAGACCCAGTACTTC
-,-,TRBV12-3/TRBV12-4,TRBJ1-1,CASSLRGTEAFF,TGTGCCAGCAGTTTACGGGGCACTGAAGCTTTCTTT
-,-,TRBV3-1/TRBV3-2,TRBJ2-1,CASSRGDSSYNEQFF,TGTGCCAGCAGCCGGGGGGACAGCTCCTACAATGAGCAGTTCTTC
TRBD1,-,TRBV19,TRBJ1-1,CASSRGRENTEAFF,TGTGCCAGTTCCAGGGGGCGGGAGAACACTGAAGCTTTCTTT
-,-,TRBV5-1,TRBJ1-2,CASSLEGRGGYGYTF,TGCGCCAGCAGCTTGGAGGGCAGGGGTGGCTATGGCTACACCTTC
-,once,TRBV12-3/TRBV12-4,TRBJ1-4,CASSPQTRGLFF,TGTGCCAGCAGTCCTCAAACGAGAGGACTGTTTTTT
-,-,TRBV24-1,TRBJ2-3,CATSPGWSTSTDTQYF,TGTGCCACCAGTCCCGGGTGGAGCACGAGCACAGATACGCAGTATTTT
-,once,TRBV19,TRBJ1-1,CASRISNTGTEAFF,TGTGCCAGCCGGATATCGAATACGGGCACTGAAGCTTTCTTT
TRBD1,-,TRBV25-1,TRBJ1-1,CASSGWTGGAFF,TGTGCCAGCAGTGGCTGGACAGGGGGAGCTTTCTTT
TRBD1,-,TRBV2,TRBJ1-2,CARVGQAYGYTF,TGTGCCAGGGTTGGACAGGCCTATGGCTACACCTTC
-,-,TRBV19,TRBJ2-1,CASRSRNNEQFF,TGTGCCAGTAGGAGTCGAAACAATGAGCAGTTCTTC
TRBD1,-,TRBV5-5,TRBJ1-2,CASTEIDRAYGYTF,TGTGCCAGCACCGAAATAGACAGGGCCTATGGCTACACCTTC
-,-,TRBV18,TRBJ2-7,CASSPGRHSGEQYF,TGTGCCAGCTCACCGGGCAGACACTCGGGGGAGCAGTACTTC
-,-,TRBV7-8,TRBJ1-6,CASSLVGRGVNNSPLHF,TGTGCCAGCAGCTTAGTAGGTCGGGGGGTAAATAATTCACCCCTCCACTTT